Below are 11 T cell receptor beta chains sequenced from a single sample in a study of shared clonotypes between healthy human individuals. Here immunoSEQ multiplex PCR was the method, and the copy in TCRdb shows in-frame clones only, minus some. The sample includes 450,000 to 500,000 clones, approximately 79% of them seen just once. Sequencing input: PBMCs. The receptors were gathered from a woman in her 40s in good health. Some clones in this sample may be carry-over from other donors' samples.

This clone occurred a few times. The chain joins TRBV18 to TRBJ2-1; 13 positions match TRBD2. Germline V gives CDR1 KGHSH, CDR2 LQKENI. The V and J ends lost 0 bases and 11 bases, in that order; junction bases with no gene match: 1. This CDR3 is 14 amino acids long. The CDR3 loop reads CASSPPGLAGQQFF. CDR3 nucleotide sequence: TGTGCCAGCTCACCACCGGGACTAGCGGGACAGCAGTTCTTC.

This clone was counted a few times. The chain combines TRBV18 with TRBJ1-6; TRBD1 aligns across 9 bases. Germline values: CDR1 KGHSH, CDR2 LQKENI. This CDR3 spans 15 amino acids. V shed 5 bases, J shed 10 bases, and the junction held 9 bases outside the gene matches. DNA for the CDR3: TGTGCCAGCTCAGAAGGGGGGACAGGGAACTCACCCCTCCACTTT. This gives the protein CASSEGGTGNSPLHF.

V and J are TRBV10-3 and TRBJ2-7, with 7 positions matching TRBD2. CDR1 and CDR2 (germline): ENHRY, SYGVKD. J was trimmed by 6 bases and V by 7 bases; bases with no gene match: 9. The CDR3 totals 13 residues. CDR3 region: CAITIEGGAEQYF. In DNA, the CDR3 is TGTGCCATCACCATAGAGGGAGGGGCCGAGCAGTACTTC.

This chain joins TRBV6-5 and TRBJ1-3; D call uncertain. Germline V gene data show CDR1 as MNHEY and CDR2 as SVGAGI. The CDR3 is made up of 16 amino acids. Trimming removed 0 bases at V and 0 bases at J, with 9 bases between. In DNA, the CDR3 is TGTGCCAGCAGTTACTCGATTGCCGACTCTGGAAACACCATATATTTT. Protein sequence: CASSYSIADSGNTIYF.

For this clone: This sample also contains other DNA sequences that code for the same CDR3. This chain joins TRBV18 and TRBJ1-5; D might be TRBD1 (5 bases). Deletions cut 2 bases from V and 2 bases from J, with 7 bases between. The CDR3 consists of 14 residues. CDR1 and CDR2 from the germline V gene are KGHSH and LQKENI. CDR3 coding DNA: TGTGCCAGCTCACCAGGGGGGGGCAATCAGCCCCAGCATTTT. Translated: CASSPGGGNQPQHF. Variable domain in full (rest from reference TRBV18 and TRBJ1-5): NAGVMQNPRHLVRRRGQEARLRCSPMKGHSHVYWYRQLPEEGLKFMVYLQKENIIDESGMPKERFSAEFPKEGPSILRIQQVVRGDSAAYFCASSPGGGNQPQHFGDGTRLSIL.

The gene calls are TRBV29-1 and TRBJ2-4; 9 bases fit TRBD1. With V trimmed by 6 bases and J by 1 base, 7 bases remained unmatched. The germline V gene has CDR1 SQVTM and CDR2 ANQGSEA. This CDR3 has 15 residues. CDR3 sequence reads: CSVIQGAEAKNIQYF. CDR3 DNA: TGCAGCGTCATACAGGGGGCTGAGGCCAAAAACATTCAGTACTTC.

The DNA of the CDR3 is TGTGCCAGCAGTTTTTACAGGGGGCAGGGTCAGCCCCAGCATTTT. This codes for CASSFYRGQGQPQHF. The chain employs TRBV28 and TRBJ1-5, with TRBD1 matching 9 bases. This CDR3 has 15 amino acids. V lost 3 bases to trimming and J lost 6 bases; unmatched junction nucleotides: 6. The V gene's germline CDR1 is MDHEN and CDR2 SYDVKM.

A few counts support this clone. The V gene is TRBV7-8, the J gene TRBJ2-1, with 11 bases identical to TRBD2. The CDR3 is 14 residues long. The V gene end was trimmed by 0 bases and the J gene end by 10 bases; junction bases not matched to a gene: 2. Germline-derived CDR1 and CDR2 are SGHVS and FQNEAQ. The CDR3: CASSLARTSGEQFF. The DNA of the CDR3 is TGTGCCAGCAGCTTAGCGAGGACTAGCGGGGAGCAGTTCTTC.

The V and J genes are TRBV4-1 and TRBJ1-2, with no clear D. This CDR3 has 15 residues. V shed 0 bases and J shed 2 bases, with 10 bases lying between them. In germline, CDR1 is MGHRA, CDR2 YSYEKL. CDR3 sequence reads: CASSQDFWQNYGYTF. For the CDR3, the DNA is TGCGCCAGCAGCCAAGATTTTTGGCAGAACTATGGCTACACCTTC.

This clone was recorded at least ten times. The chain couples TRBV5-8 to TRBJ1-2; D perhaps matches TRBD1 (6 bases). The ends were cut back, 4 bases at V and 4 bases at J, with 17 bases in the middle. Germline values: CDR1 SGHTS, CDR2 YDEGEE. There are 15 residues in the CDR3. CDR3 coding DNA: TGTGCCAGCAGCCTCCGGGACACTTTTTCCTATGGCTACACCTTC. Encoded protein: CASSLRDTFSYGYTF.

CDR3 bases: TGTGCCAGCTCACCAACGGACAGTCGTGATTCACCCCTCCACTTT. This codes for CASSPTDSRDSPLHF. This chain joins TRBV18 and TRBJ1-6; maybe TRBD1 (6 bases). Trimming cost V 2 bases and J 8 bases, with 13 bases left between them. CDR1 and CDR2 from the germline V gene are KGHSH and LQKENI. The CDR3 runs to 15 residues.